This T cell receptor (beta chain) stems from a study of shared T cell receptors in the human thymus. The table came from immunoSEQ multiplex PCR; TCRdb's copy has only in-frame clones and leaves some out. The sample shows approximately 400,000 clones, 95% of them seen only once. The germline CDR1 and CDR2 sequences are LNHDA and SQIVND (reference sequence). V was clipped by 1 base and J by 7 bases, with 13 bases between them. The CDR3 totals 14 residues. The sequenced material came from thymocytes. This chain connects TRBV19 to TRBJ1-2; D is uncertain. The sequence derives from a human donor. The CDR3 reads CASSIGPGVSGYTF. CDR3 nucleotide sequence: TGTGCCAGTAGTATAGGTCCCGGGGTCAGTGGCTACACCTTC. Looking up the rest from reference TRBV19 and TRBJ1-2 gives the full variable domain: DGGITQSPKYLFRKEGQNVTLSCEQNLNHDAMYWYRQDPGQGLRLIYYSQIVNDFQKGDIAEGYSVSREKKESFPLTVTSAQKNPTAFYLCASSIGPGVSGYTFGSGTRLTVV.